The TCR beta chain under discussion was sequenced for a study of T cells after posttransplantation cyclophosphamide. Findings of the study overall: Skin or GI-infiltrating T cells shared few TRB sequences with blood.

This clone was counted ten times or more. What it binds is not known. Profiled with immunoSEQ multiplex PCR; TCRdb holds only in-frame clones, not every one. The table records about 40,000 clones without singletons, the ten largest covering approximately 5.9%. The TCR sequence derives from a man aged 25 to 40 in good health and a related stem cell transplant donor. Material for sequencing was PBMCs.

The CDR3 region is CASSVEGVTEAFF. CDR3 nucleotides: TGTGCCAGCAGCGTAGAGGGCGTCACTGAAGCTTTCTTT. The chain joins TRBV9 to TRBJ1-1; D is ambiguous. The CDR3 spans 13 residues. Germline V gives CDR1 SGDLS, CDR2 YYNGEE. V shed 0 bases and J shed 4 bases, with 7 bases lying between them.